Below, 25 T cell receptor beta chains from the same sample are listed, as sequenced in a study of blood T cell repertoires in COVID-19. Sequencing used immunoSEQ multiplex PCR; TCRdb keeps in-frame clones, though not all of them. The data show approximately 270,000 clones, with roughly nine tenths seen just once and roughly 3.1% held by the top ten. The sequencing sample was made of peripheral blood. These receptor sequences come from a man between 18 and 35 years old with active or convalescent COVID-19.

This rearrangement joins TRBV5-1 to TRBJ2-7, with 10 bases lining up with TRBD2. Trimming took 5 bases from V and 0 from J; bases not matched to a gene: 14. This CDR3 has 18 amino acids. The germline V gene encodes CDR1 SGHRS and CDR2 YFSETQ. The CDR3 reads CASRLGDPSGGSSYEQYF. The CDR3 DNA reads as TGCGCCAGCAGACTTGGTGACCCTAGCGGGGGAAGCTCCTACGAGCAGTACTTC.

This clone was seen just once. The rearrangement uses TRBV30 and TRBJ1-3, with D unresolved. The V and J ends lost 0 bases and 2 bases respectively, with 11 bases between them. The germline V gene has CDR1 GTSNPN and CDR2 SVGIG (reference sequence). The CDR3 has 15 residues. CDR3 sequence reads: CAWSVGGKAGNTIYF. The CDR3 DNA reads TGTGCCTGGAGTGTAGGAGGTAAAGCTGGAAACACCATATATTTT.

The genes are TRBV14 and TRBJ2-3; D uncertain. Looked up from germline, CDR1 is SGHDN and CDR2 is FVKESK. V gave up 4 bases and J gave up 5 bases, with 10 bases separating them. This CDR3 region has 13 residues. The CDR3 region is CASSPFAGDTQYF. DNA for the CDR3: TGTGCCAGCAGCCCGTTCGCAGGAGATACGCAGTATTTT.

The rearrangement uses TRBV27 and TRBJ1-1, with D possibly being TRBD1 (6 bases). V lost 0 bases and J 4 bases, leaving 6 bases between the germline ends. The germline gives CDR1 MNHEY, CDR2 SMNVEV (reference sequence). The CDR3 spans 13 residues. The CDR3 protein is CASSLSGGTEAFF. The CDR3 coding sequence is TGTGCCAGCAGTTTATCAGGGGGCACTGAAGCTTTCTTT.

The chain couples TRBV15 to TRBJ1-1; D ambiguous. The CDR3 extends over 13 amino acids. Germline V gene sequence: CDR1 LNHNV, CDR2 YYDKDF (reference sequence). Trimming took 11 bases from V and 5 from J, leaving 18 bases between them. CDR3 nucleotide sequence: TGTGCCTCTTCTCACGGGCGGACTACTGAAGCTTTCTTT. This codes for CASSHGRTTEAFF.

This clone was observed a handful of times. The CDR3 sequence: CASSLGFGRGEGYTF. The CDR3, as DNA: TGTGCCAGCAGTTTGGGTTTTGGGCGGGGCGAAGGCTACACCTTC. This chain joins TRBV27 and TRBJ1-2; tentatively, D is TRBD1 (5 bases). This CDR3 region has 15 residues. Trimming cost V 3 bases and J 8 bases, with 19 bases left between them. In germline, CDR1 is MNHEY, CDR2 SMNVEV (reference sequence).

The chain employs TRBV4-1 and TRBJ1-4; TRBD1 matches 9 bases. Looked up from germline, CDR1 is MGHRA and CDR2 is YSYEKL. Trimming at V came to 1 base and at J to 8 bases, leaving 8 bases not matched to a gene. CDR3 length: 16 amino acids. In DNA, the CDR3 is TGCGCCAGCAGCCAAGTGGGACAGGGTTTAGGAGAAAAACTGTTTTTT. Amino acids: CASSQVGQGLGEKLFF.

V is TRBV7-9 and J is TRBJ1-2, with D maybe TRBD1 (6 bases). CDR1 is SEHNR, CDR2 FQNEAQ, per germline (reference sequence). V lost 5 bases to trimming and J lost 8 bases, with 15 bases between them. The CDR3 extends over 13 amino acids. CDR3 nucleotides: TGTGCCAGCAGCCCAACAGGGATGGGAGGCTACACCTTC. It specifies CASSPTGMGGYTF.

V and J are TRBV19 and TRBJ1-2; the match to TRBD1 covers 7 bases. The CDR3 covers 14 residues. V shed 10 bases, J shed 3 bases, and the junction held 11 bases outside the gene matches. CDR1 and CDR2 (germline): LNHDA, SQIVND (reference sequence). This chain's CDR3 is CAISNHDRDYGYTF. The DNA of the CDR3 is TGTGCCATCTCCAACCACGACAGGGACTATGGCTACACCTTC.

V and J are TRBV11-2 and TRBJ2-1; 8 positions match TRBD2. This CDR3 region has 18 residues. Germline lookup yields CDR1 SGHAT and CDR2 FQNNGV. V was pared by 0 bases and J by 7 bases, with 14 bases of the junction left unmatched. DNA of the CDR3: TGTGCCAGCAGCTTAGATCGGTGGCGGGGGGCGATAGTAAATGAGCAGTTCTTC. It translates to CASSLDRWRGAIVNEQFF. Together with reference TRBV11-2 and TRBJ2-1, the CDR3 gives the full variable domain: EAGVAQSPRYKIIEKRQSVAFWCNPISGHATLYWYQQILGQGPKLLIQFQNNGVVDDSQLPKDRFSAERLKGVDSTLKIQPAKLEDSAVYLCASSLDRWRGAIVNEQFFGPGTRLTVL.

The count of this clone is one. The chain combines TRBV7-2 with TRBJ2-7, with TRBD2 matching over 8 bases. The CDR3 consists of 15 residues. Germline loops: CDR1 SGHTA, CDR2 FQGNSA. Trimming at V came to 5 bases and at J to 2 bases, leaving 8 bases not matched to a gene. The CDR3 protein is CASSQRAGGAYEQYF. In DNA, the CDR3 is TGTGCCAGCAGCCAGAGGGCGGGGGGAGCCTACGAGCAGTACTTC.

This chain connects TRBV27 to TRBJ1-2; 9 bases map to TRBD1. Germline CDR1 is MNHEY and CDR2 is SMNVEV (reference sequence). With V trimmed by 6 bases and J by 7 bases, 24 bases remained unmatched. There are 19 residues in the CDR3. CDR3 sequence (DNA): TGTGCCAGCAGCCTCACATCCCAAATAAGGGACAGGGAAGGGGGTGGCTACACCTTC. Translation: CASSLTSQIRDREGGGYTF.

This clone was seen a few times. The chain is built from TRBV12-5 and TRBJ1-1; possibly TRBD1 for D (6 bases). V was trimmed by 1 base and J by 7 bases, leaving 13 bases between them. The CDR3 sequence is 14 residues long. Germline V gene lookup returns CDR1 LGHNT and CDR2 FRNRAP. CDR3 in DNA: TGTGCTAGTGGTTTGGACCCAACAGGGTTTGAAGCTTTCTTT. This encodes CASGLDPTGFEAFF.

This chain links TRBV4-3 with TRBJ1-1; D is perhaps TRBD1 (5 bases). Germline loops: CDR1 LGHNA, CDR2 YSLEER. This CDR3 contains 16 residues. The V end was cut by 0 bases, the J end by 5 bases, with 16 bases between. The CDR3 sequence is CASSQDWQGKRTEAFF. The CDR3 DNA sequence: TGCGCCAGCAGCCAAGATTGGCAGGGCAAGAGGACTGAAGCTTTCTTT.

This clone came up once. V is TRBV4-3 and J is TRBJ2-2; D is possibly TRBD1 (6 bases). Deletions cut 2 bases from V and 6 bases from J, with 13 bases between. Germline V gene lookup returns CDR1 LGHNA and CDR2 YSLEER. The CDR3 is 15 residues long. This CDR3 reads CASSQSQGFSGELFF. DNA for the CDR3: TGCGCCAGCAGCCAATCCCAGGGGTTTTCCGGGGAGCTGTTTTTT.

The V gene is TRBV5-6, the J gene TRBJ1-2; 7 nucleotides align to TRBD1. The CDR3 is 14 amino acids. The germline V gene has CDR1 SGHDT and CDR2 YYEEEE. V lost 4 bases and J lost 6; bases outside the gene matches: 9. This CDR3 reads CASSRGDRADGYTF. The CDR3 nucleotides read TGTGCCAGCAGCCGGGGCGACAGGGCCGATGGCTACACCTTC.

The chain's CDR3 is CASSFGQYEQYF. In DNA form, the CDR3 reads TGTGCCAGCAGCTTCGGACAGTACGAGCAGTACTTC. The rearrangement joins TRBV7-2 to TRBJ2-7; TRBD1 might be the D (6 bases). Germline values: CDR1 SGHTA, CDR2 FQGNSA. V was trimmed by 3 bases and J by 4 bases, leaving 7 bases between them. The CDR3 spans 12 residues.

The chain employs TRBV9 and TRBJ2-6; 13 bases are a match to TRBD2. The J segment lost 1 base and the V segment lost 4 bases, leaving 5 bases of the junction unmatched. The CDR3 consists of 18 residues. CDR1 SGDLS and CDR2 YYNGEE come from the germline V gene. Here the CDR3 DNA reads TGTGCCAGCAGCCCTCGACTAGCGGGAGGATCTGGGGCCAACGTCCTGACTTTC. Residues: CASSPRLAGGSGANVLTF. The full variable domain, its missing parts supplied by reference TRBV9 and TRBJ2-6, is DSGVTQTPKHLITATGQRVTLRCSPRSGDLSVYWYQQSLDQGLQFLIQYYNGEERAKGNILERFSAQQFPDLHSELNLSSLELGDSALYFCASSPRLAGGSGANVLTFGAGSRLTVL.

This clone was recorded only once. This chain joins TRBV6-5 and TRBJ1-1, with D hard to call. This CDR3 is built from 13 residues. V was pared by 2 bases and J by 1 base, with 5 bases between. CDR1 MNHEY and CDR2 SVGAGI come from the germline V gene. Here the CDR3 reads CASSYGRNTEAFF. The CDR3 nucleotides read TGTGCCAGCAGTTACGGCAGGAACACTGAAGCTTTCTTT.

CDR3: CAISLPPSGRNTGELFF. CDR3 DNA: TGTGCCATCAGTCTTCCTCCTAGCGGGAGGAACACCGGGGAGCTGTTTTTT. The rearrangement links TRBV10-3 to TRBJ2-2, with TRBD2 identical over 10 bases. Germline V lookup: CDR1 ENHRY, CDR2 SYGVKD. The length of the CDR3 is 17 residues. Trimming removed 5 bases from V and 1 base from J; junction bases left unmatched: 7.

The chain links TRBV28 to TRBJ2-2; D perhaps matches TRBD1 (6 bases). V was trimmed by 6 bases and J by 1 base, leaving 18 bases between them. The CDR3 totals 17 residues. Germline CDR1 is MDHEN and CDR2 is SYDVKM. The CDR3 region has the DNA TGTGCCAGCAGAAGTACAGGGTCCCCGATGAACACCGGGGAGCTGTTTTTT. Its protein product is CASRSTGSPMNTGELFF.

This chain uses TRBV28 with TRBJ1-2; perhaps TRBD1 as D (5 bases). The CDR3 extends over 15 amino acids. CDR1 and CDR2 from the germline V gene are MDHEN and SYDVKM. Trimming stripped 6 bases from V and 5 bases from J, with 19 bases between. In DNA, the CDR3 is TGTGCCAGCAGCACCCGCCGGACTGGGACTTATGGCTACACCTTC. Residues: CASSTRRTGTYGYTF.

The chain employs TRBV27 and TRBJ2-5; TRBD1 might be the D (6 bases). Germline CDR1 reads MNHEY; CDR2 reads SMNVEV (reference sequence). V lost 9 bases and J 4 bases, leaving 6 bases between the germline ends. The CDR3 consists of 10 residues. The CDR3 loop is CARGGETQYF. CDR3 DNA: TGTGCCAGAGGGGGAGAGACCCAGTACTTC.

The chain joins TRBV25-1 to TRBJ1-2; D possibly corresponds to TRBD1 (5 bases). The germline V and J ends were trimmed by 4 bases and 7 bases, with 13 bases remaining between them. Germline V lookup: CDR1 MGHDK, CDR2 SYGVNS. The CDR3 spans 13 residues. The CDR3 sequence is CASSARQKGGYTF. The CDR3 bases are TGTGCCAGCAGTGCAAGACAGAAGGGTGGCTACACCTTC.

The chain carries TRBV14 and TRBJ2-7, with a tentative D call TRBD1 (5 bases). CDR1 and CDR2 from the germline V gene are SGHDN and FVKESK. The CDR3 runs to 16 residues. Trimming took off 3 bases at V and 2 bases at J, with 17 bases between the two ends. Written as DNA, the CDR3 is TGTGCCAGCAGCCACCGAGGAAAACAGGTCGCCTACGAGCAGTACTTC. It encodes CASSHRGKQVAYEQYF. Using reference TRBV14 and TRBJ2-7 for the parts outside the CDR3, the full variable domain is EAGVTQFPSHSVIEKGQTVTLRCDPISGHDNLYWYRRVMGKEIKFLLHFVKESKQDESGMPNNRFLAERTGGTYSTLKVQPAELEDSGVYFCASSHRGKQVAYEQYFGPGTRLTVT.